This T cell receptor (beta chain) was profiled in a study of PD-1 blockade in classical Hodgkin lymphoma. Overall study findings and caveats: The diversity seen at baseline in complete responders resembled that of newly diagnosed patients. Relative to healthy donors, newly diagnosed patients reportedly had lower baseline TCR diversity, which was reported as lower still in relapsed/refractory patients.

The CDR3 contains 16 residues. The V gene end was trimmed by 4 bases and the J gene end by 0 bases; junction bases not matched to a gene: 8. CDR1 and CDR2 from the germline V gene are SGHDT and YYEEEE. TCRdb's copy holds only in-frame clones and misses some; the assay was immunoSEQ multiplex PCR. The sample consists of 20,000 to 30,000 clones, around nine tenths of them appearing once. On this clone itself: The target antigen is unknown.

The time point is: cycle 4 day 1 (C4D1), after 5 to 7 weeks of nivolumab. Every one of the patients relapsed after autologous stem cell transplantation (brentuximab vedotin exposure was variable). The V and J genes are TRBV5-6 and TRBJ2-5; 8 bases map to TRBD2. The source was peripheral blood mononuclear cells (PBMCs), collected before the fourth cycle of nivolumab. The TCR sequence derives from a human donor with classical Hodgkin lymphoma. Written as DNA, the CDR3 is TGTGCCAGCAGCGTATCTAGCGGGCACTACCAAGAGACCCAGTACTTC. Its protein is CASSVSSGHYQETQYF.